The clone carrying this TCR beta chain was seen many times. The antigen is undetermined. TCRdb analysed the PCR reads with MiXCR anew, one entry per CDR3 protein. The sample consists of over 600,000 distinct CDR3 sequences, about 20% of them appearing once. The V end lost 4 bases, the J end lost 1 base, and 14 bases lay between the germline ends. CDR3 length: 15 amino acids. CDR1 LGHNA and CDR2 YNFKEQ come from the germline V gene. These data are taken from a study of molecular identifiers for immune sequencing clone quantification. Background on the study: Replicates split RNA from about 20,000 or 100,000 naive CD8 cells five ways, and the researchers sequenced four portions. Broader study findings: A shared barcode on identical TCR molecules could lead to underestimated sizes for highly expanded clones. Beyond 20 RNA copies, clones held over 98% of effector molecules, compared with under 1% in naive cells.

Investigators produced naive CD8 libraries from 20,000 to 1,000,000 sorted cells, drawing on 10%, 30% or 50% RNA. Sequenced input: naive CD8+ T cells from blood, with Jurkat cell RNA spiked in. The sample's subset: FACS-sorted CD8+CD4-CCR7+CD45RA+ naive T cells. The TCR was taken from a human donor in good health. Some libraries in this study had Jurkat cell RNA spiked in. The gene calls are TRBV4-2 and TRBJ2-7; the D gene is possibly TRBD2 (5 bases). The CDR3 sequence is CASSPTQLDSYEQYF. CDR3 nucleotide sequence: TGTGCCAGCAGCCCTACCCAACTAGATTCCTACGAGCAGTACTTC.